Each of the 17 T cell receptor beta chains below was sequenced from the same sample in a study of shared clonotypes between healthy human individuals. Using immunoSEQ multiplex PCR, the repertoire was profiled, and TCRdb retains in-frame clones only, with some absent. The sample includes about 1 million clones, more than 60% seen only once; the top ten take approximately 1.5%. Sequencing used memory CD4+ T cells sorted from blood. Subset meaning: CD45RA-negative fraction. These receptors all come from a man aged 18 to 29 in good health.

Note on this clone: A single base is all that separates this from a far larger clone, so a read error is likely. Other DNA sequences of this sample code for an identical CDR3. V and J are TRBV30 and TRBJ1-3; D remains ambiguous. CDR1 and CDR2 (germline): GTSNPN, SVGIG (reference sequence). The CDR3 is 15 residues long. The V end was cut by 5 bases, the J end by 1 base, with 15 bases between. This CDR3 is CAWGGRALSGNTIYF. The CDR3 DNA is TGTGCCTGGGGCGGGAGAGCCTTATCTGGAAACACCATATATTTT.

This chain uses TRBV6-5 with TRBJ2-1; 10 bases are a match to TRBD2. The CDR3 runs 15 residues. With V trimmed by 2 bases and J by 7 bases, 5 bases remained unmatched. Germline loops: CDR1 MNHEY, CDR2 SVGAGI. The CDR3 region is CASSYSGGAHNEQFF. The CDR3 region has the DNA TGTGCCAGCAGTTACAGCGGGGGGGCACATAATGAGCAGTTCTTC.

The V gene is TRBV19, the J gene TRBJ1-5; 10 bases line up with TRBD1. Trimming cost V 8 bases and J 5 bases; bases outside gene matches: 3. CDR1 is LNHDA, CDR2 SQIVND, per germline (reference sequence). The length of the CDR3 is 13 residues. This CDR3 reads CASGGTGDQPQHF. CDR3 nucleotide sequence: TGTGCCAGTGGGGGGACAGGGGATCAGCCCCAGCATTTT.

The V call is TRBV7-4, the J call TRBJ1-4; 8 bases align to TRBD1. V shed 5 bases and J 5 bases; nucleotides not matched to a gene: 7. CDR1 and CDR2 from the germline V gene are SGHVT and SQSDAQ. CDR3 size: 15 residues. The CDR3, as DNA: TGTGCCAGCAGCGCCACAGGGGGTGCAAATGAAAAACTGTTTTTT. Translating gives CASSATGGANEKLFF.

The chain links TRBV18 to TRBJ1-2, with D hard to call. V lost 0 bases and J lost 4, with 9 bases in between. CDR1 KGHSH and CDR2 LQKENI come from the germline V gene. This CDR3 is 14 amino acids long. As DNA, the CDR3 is TGTGCCAGCTCACCACCAGGCGATATCTATGGCTACACCTTC. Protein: CASSPPGDIYGYTF.

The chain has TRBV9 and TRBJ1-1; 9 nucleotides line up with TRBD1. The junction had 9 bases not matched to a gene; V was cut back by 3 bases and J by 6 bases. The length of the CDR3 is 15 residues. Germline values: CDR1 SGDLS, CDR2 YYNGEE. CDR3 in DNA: TGTGCCAGCAGCGGGTGGGGACAGGGTAGGGCTGAAGCTTTCTTT. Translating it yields CASSGWGQGRAEAFF.

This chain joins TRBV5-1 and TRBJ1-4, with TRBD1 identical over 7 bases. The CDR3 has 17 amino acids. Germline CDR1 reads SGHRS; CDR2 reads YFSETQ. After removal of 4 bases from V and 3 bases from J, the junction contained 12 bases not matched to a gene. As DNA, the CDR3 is TGCGCCAGCAGCCCGGCCCCAGGGGGGAAGGCTAATGAAAAACTGTTTTTT. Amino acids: CASSPAPGGKANEKLFF.

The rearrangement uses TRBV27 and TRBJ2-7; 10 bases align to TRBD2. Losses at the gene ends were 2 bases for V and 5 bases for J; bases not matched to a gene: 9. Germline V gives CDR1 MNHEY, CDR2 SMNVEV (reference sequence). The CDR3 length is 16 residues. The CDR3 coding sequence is TGTGCCAGCAGTTTACGGTTAGCGGGGGGTAGCCACGAGCAGTACTTC. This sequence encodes CASSLRLAGGSHEQYF.

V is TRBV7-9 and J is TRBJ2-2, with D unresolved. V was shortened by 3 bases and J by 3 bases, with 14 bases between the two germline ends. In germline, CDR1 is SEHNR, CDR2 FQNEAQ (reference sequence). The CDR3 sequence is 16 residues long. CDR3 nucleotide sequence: TGTGCCAGCAGCTTCCCAGGCTACGGGTACACCGGGGAGCTGTTTTTT. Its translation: CASSFPGYGYTGELFF.

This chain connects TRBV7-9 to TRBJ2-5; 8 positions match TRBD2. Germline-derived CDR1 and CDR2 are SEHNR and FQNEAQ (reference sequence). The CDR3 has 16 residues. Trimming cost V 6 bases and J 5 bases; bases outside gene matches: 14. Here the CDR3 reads CASSRRGLAGLETQYF. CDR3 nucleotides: TGTGCCAGCAGTCGGAGGGGTTTAGCGGGGCTTGAGACCCAGTACTTC.

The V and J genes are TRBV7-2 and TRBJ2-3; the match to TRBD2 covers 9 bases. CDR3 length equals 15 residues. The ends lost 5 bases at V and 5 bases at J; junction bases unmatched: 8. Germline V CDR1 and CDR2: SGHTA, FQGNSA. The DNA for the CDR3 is TGTGCCAGCAGCAAACAGCGGGAGGTTGTAGATACGCAGTATTTT. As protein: CASSKQREVVDTQYF.

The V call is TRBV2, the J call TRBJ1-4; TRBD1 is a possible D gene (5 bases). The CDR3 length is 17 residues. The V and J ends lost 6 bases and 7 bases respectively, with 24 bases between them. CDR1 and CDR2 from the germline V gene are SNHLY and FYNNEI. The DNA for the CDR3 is TGTGCCAGCAGGAGGGTAGGGGTTACAGGCTCCCCTGAAAAACTGTTTTTT. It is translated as CASRRVGVTGSPEKLFF. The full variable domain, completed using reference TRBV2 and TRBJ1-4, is EPEVTQTPSHQVTQMGQEVILRCVPISNHLYFYWYRQILGQKVEFLVSFYNNEISEKSEIFDDQFSVERPDGSNFTLKIRSTKLEDSAMYFCASRRVGVTGSPEKLFFGSGTQLSVL.

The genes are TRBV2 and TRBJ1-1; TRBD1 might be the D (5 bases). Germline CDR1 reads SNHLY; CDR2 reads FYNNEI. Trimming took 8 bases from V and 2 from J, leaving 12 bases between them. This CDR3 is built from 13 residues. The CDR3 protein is CASGGRGNTEAFF. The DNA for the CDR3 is TGTGCCAGCGGGGGAAGGGGAAACACTGAAGCTTTCTTT.

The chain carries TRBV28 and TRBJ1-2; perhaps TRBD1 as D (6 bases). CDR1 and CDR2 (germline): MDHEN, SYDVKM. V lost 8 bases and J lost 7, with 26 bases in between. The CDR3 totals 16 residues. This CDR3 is CASLSRPFLRGGGYTF. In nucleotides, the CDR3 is TGTGCCAGCCTTTCCCGTCCGTTCCTCAGGGGTGGTGGCTACACCTTC.

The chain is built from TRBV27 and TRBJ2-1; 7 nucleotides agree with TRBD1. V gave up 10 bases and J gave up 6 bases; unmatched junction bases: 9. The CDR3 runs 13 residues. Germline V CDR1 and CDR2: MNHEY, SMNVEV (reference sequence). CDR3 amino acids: CAITRDSRNEQFF. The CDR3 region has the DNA TGTGCCATCACCCGGGACAGCCGCAATGAGCAGTTCTTC.

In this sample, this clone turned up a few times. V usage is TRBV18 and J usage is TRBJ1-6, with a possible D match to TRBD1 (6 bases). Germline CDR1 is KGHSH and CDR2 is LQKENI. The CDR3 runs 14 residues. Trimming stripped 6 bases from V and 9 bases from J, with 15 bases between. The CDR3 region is CASSQTGLGSPLHF. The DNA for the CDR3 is TGTGCCAGCTCGCAGACAGGTTTGGGTTCACCCCTCCACTTT.

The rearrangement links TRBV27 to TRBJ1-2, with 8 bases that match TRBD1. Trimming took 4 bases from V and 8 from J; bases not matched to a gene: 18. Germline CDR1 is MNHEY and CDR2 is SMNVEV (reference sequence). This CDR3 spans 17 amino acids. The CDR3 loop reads CASSSLMGTGSNRGYTF. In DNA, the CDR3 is TGTGCCAGCAGTTCCTTGATGGGGACAGGCAGTAACAGGGGCTACACCTTC.